A single sample gave rise to the 29 T cell receptor beta chains below, sequenced in a study of blood T cell repertoires in COVID-19. Using immunoSEQ multiplex PCR, the repertoire was profiled, and TCRdb retains in-frame clones only, with some absent. The sample lists about 100,000 clones; just over 85% were seen once. Specimen: peripheral blood. The receptors were gathered from a human donor in a cohort sampled during active COVID-19.

This chain joins TRBV6-5 and TRBJ2-7, with 8 bases matching TRBD2. J was trimmed by 6 bases and V by 2 bases; bases with no gene match: 12. Germline CDR1 is MNHEY and CDR2 is SVGAGI. CDR3 length: 16 amino acids. This CDR3 is CASSYPAGREGREQYF. The CDR3, as DNA: TGTGCCAGCAGTTACCCAGCGGGTCGGGAGGGCCGCGAGCAGTACTTC.

V gene TRBV11-2 combines with J gene TRBJ2-1; 9 nucleotides match TRBD1. CDR1 and CDR2 (germline): SGHAT, FQNNGV. This CDR3 has 15 residues. The V and J ends lost 5 bases and 6 bases, in that order; junction bases with no gene match: 8. CDR3 sequence: CASSARTGVGNEQFF. As DNA, the CDR3 is TGTGCCAGCAGCGCCCGGACAGGGGTAGGCAATGAGCAGTTCTTC.

The chain links TRBV3-1 (or the pseudogene TRBV3-2) to TRBJ2-7; 11 bases match TRBD2. V lost 6 bases, J lost 4 bases, and 14 bases stayed unmatched. Per germline, CDR1 LGHDT and CDR2 YNNKEL (reference sequence). There are 17 residues in the CDR3. The DNA of the CDR3 is TGTGCCAGCAGTCATCGTAGCGGGAGGGCCACCGTTTACGAGCAGTACTTC. This encodes CASSHRSGRATVYEQYF.

The rearrangement uses TRBV24-1 and TRBJ2-3; 7 nucleotides align to TRBD1. Trimming took 5 bases from V and 0 from J; bases not matched to a gene: 4. The CDR3 contains 15 residues. Germline assignment: CDR1 KGHDR and CDR2 SFDVKD. The CDR3 protein is CATSVTGRSTDTQYF. In DNA form, the CDR3 reads TGTGCCACCAGTGTGACAGGGCGCAGCACAGATACGCAGTATTTT.

This chain connects TRBV5-4 to TRBJ2-7, with 8 positions matching TRBD1. V shed 5 bases and J 7 bases; nucleotides not matched to a gene: 11. Germline loops: CDR1 SGHNT, CDR2 YYREEE (reference sequence). The CDR3 runs 14 residues. This CDR3 reads CASSSWDRPSEQYF. In nucleotides, the CDR3 is TGTGCCAGCAGTTCCTGGGACAGGCCGAGTGAGCAGTACTTC.

The sample holds a few counts of this clone. This chain links TRBV7-2 with TRBJ1-4; D call uncertain. Trimming took off 3 bases at V and 7 bases at J, with 9 bases between the two ends. Germline loops: CDR1 SGHTA, CDR2 FQGNSA. This CDR3 spans 13 amino acids. CDR3 sequence reads: CASSLPGREKLFF. The CDR3 DNA follows: TGTGCCAGCAGCTTGCCTGGGCGTGAAAAACTGTTTTTT.

Worth noting for this clone: Distinct nucleotide sequences in the sample also encode this CDR3. This sequence joins TRBV5-1 and TRBJ2-7; the match to TRBD1 covers 9 bases. Germline V gene lookup returns CDR1 SGHRS and CDR2 YFSETQ. V was clipped by 3 bases and J by 5 bases; unmatched bases: 6. The CDR3 spans 14 residues. The DNA for the CDR3 is TGCGCCAGCAGCTCCGGGACAGGGATAGACGAGCAGTACTTC. Amino acid sequence: CASSSGTGIDEQYF.

DNA of the CDR3: TGTGCCAGCAGCCAATCATCTAGCTTGACGGGGGGCTCCTACAATGAGCAGTTCTTC. Encoded protein: CASSQSSSLTGGSYNEQFF. This chain links TRBV3-1 (or the pseudogene TRBV3-2) with TRBJ2-1, with 7 bases fitting TRBD2. Per germline, CDR1 LGHDT and CDR2 YNNKEL (reference sequence). CDR3 length equals 19 residues. Unmatched junction bases numbered 13, after V lost 2 bases and J lost 0 bases.

The rearrangement links TRBV15 to TRBJ2-1; 8 positions match TRBD2. The germline V gene has CDR1 LNHNV and CDR2 YYDKDF (reference sequence). The CDR3 extends over 15 amino acids. The V segment lost 5 bases and the J segment 6 bases; nucleotides outside the gene matches: 9. The DNA for the CDR3 is TGTGCCACCAGCCGGAAAACCGGGACTAGCAATGAGCAGTTCTTC. As protein: CATSRKTGTSNEQFF.

The chain carries TRBV6-5 and TRBJ2-4; 7 bases fit TRBD2. Germline V gene data show CDR1 as MNHEY and CDR2 as SVGAGI. The V gene end was trimmed by 10 bases and the J gene end by 7 bases; junction bases not matched to a gene: 16. The CDR3 spans 15 residues. CDR3 sequence: CATISAGEGFNIQYF. CDR3 nucleotides: TGTGCCACCATTAGCGCGGGAGAAGGTTTCAACATTCAGTACTTC.

The chain carries TRBV19 and TRBJ2-7; D is perhaps TRBD1 (7 bases). Germline loops: CDR1 LNHDA, CDR2 SQIVND (reference sequence). V was cut by 1 base and J by 6 bases, with 13 bases left in between. The CDR3 runs 14 residues. The CDR3 region has the DNA TGTGCCAGTAGTATAGTCGGCAGGGGGGCCGAGCAGTACTTC. Translated, it gives CASSIVGRGAEQYF.

The chain has TRBV5-1 and TRBJ2-3; 8 nucleotides align to TRBD2. The junction had 7 bases not matched to a gene; V was cut back by 3 bases and J by 1 base. The CDR3 is 16 residues long. Germline CDR1 SGHRS, CDR2 YFSETQ. The CDR3, as DNA: TGCGCCAGCAGCTGGGGGTCAGCGGGAGGCACAGATACGCAGTATTTT. Translation: CASSWGSAGGTDTQYF.

This clone was recorded once. The J gene is TRBJ2-3, the V gene TRBV5-4, with 10 positions matching TRBD1. J lost 3 bases, V lost 3 bases, and 7 bases had no gene match. CDR1 is SGHNT and CDR2 is YYREEE in the germline V gene (reference sequence). The CDR3 runs 16 residues. CDR3 loop: CASSWDRGRGTDTQYF. The CDR3 DNA is TGTGCCAGCAGCTGGGACAGGGGCAGGGGGACAGATACGCAGTATTTT. The variable domain in full, with the rest retrieved from reference TRBV5-4 and TRBJ2-3, is ETGVTQSPTHLIKTRGQQVTLRCSSQSGHNTVSWYQQALGQGPQFIFQYYREEENGRGNFPPRFSGLQFPNYSSELNVNALELDDSALYLCASSWDRGRGTDTQYFGPGTRLTVL.

This chain uses TRBV27 with TRBJ2-3; 10 nucleotides agree with TRBD2. There are 15 residues in the CDR3. The trim removed 5 bases at V and 1 base at J, leaving 3 bases unmatched. Germline CDR1 and CDR2: MNHEY and SMNVEV (reference sequence). CDR3: CASSHGTSGTDTQYF. DNA of the CDR3: TGTGCCAGCAGTCACGGGACTAGCGGCACAGATACGCAGTATTTT.

The chain combines TRBV27 with TRBJ2-5, with 8 bases identical to TRBD2. The germline V gene has CDR1 MNHEY and CDR2 SMNVEV (reference sequence). CDR3 length: 15 amino acids. With 2 bases clipped from V and 5 bases from J, the junction kept 7 bases outside the gene matches. The CDR3 DNA reads TGTGCCAGCAGTTTAGGGTTGGCTAGCGGGGAGACCCAGTACTTC. This gives the protein CASSLGLASGETQYF.

This chain uses TRBV18 with TRBJ1-3, with a weak D call TRBD1 (6 bases). V was trimmed by 3 bases and J by 0 bases, leaving 18 bases between them. CDR1 is KGHSH, CDR2 LQKENI, per germline. The CDR3 is 18 amino acids. The CDR3 protein is CASSPLQPQGSSGNTIYF. CDR3 bases: TGTGCCAGCTCACCGCTACAACCTCAGGGGAGCTCTGGAAACACCATATATTTT. The variable domain in full, with the rest retrieved from reference TRBV18 and TRBJ1-3, is NAGVMQNPRHLVRRRGQEARLRCSPMKGHSHVYWYRQLPEEGLKFMVYLQKENIIDESGMPKERFSAEFPKEGPSILRIQQVVRGDSAAYFCASSPLQPQGSSGNTIYFGEGSWLTVV.

The genes are TRBV28 and TRBJ2-7, with D tentatively TRBD1 (6 bases). The CDR3 has 15 residues. CDR1 and CDR2 from the germline V gene are MDHEN and SYDVKM. Trimming removed 4 bases from V and 4 bases from J, with 17 bases in between. The CDR3 here is CASSSPSYRVYEQYF. CDR3 sequence (DNA): TGTGCCAGCAGTTCCCCCTCTTACAGGGTTTACGAGCAGTACTTC.

The chain employs TRBV20-1 and TRBJ2-3, with TRBD2 matching over 7 bases. The V gene's germline CDR1 is DFQATT and CDR2 SNEGSKA (reference sequence). The CDR3 runs 15 residues. Trimming removed 3 bases from V and 3 bases from J; junction bases left unmatched: 9. The CDR3 DNA reads TGCAGTGCTAGTATCGCGGGAGTTGGAACAGATACGCAGTATTTT. Its protein is CSASIAGVGTDTQYF.

The chain uses TRBV6-5 and TRBJ1-1, with TRBD1 as a possible D gene (5 bases). V was cut by 8 bases and J by 2 bases, with 12 bases left in between. Germline V gene sequence: CDR1 MNHEY, CDR2 SVGAGI. The CDR3 sequence is 13 residues long. CDR3 residues: CASDRQRNTEAFF. The CDR3 nucleotides are TGTGCCAGCGACCGACAGCGAAACACTGAAGCTTTCTTT.

J is TRBJ2-1 and V is TRBV7-2; D is possibly TRBD2 (6 bases). Trimming removed 5 bases at V and 9 bases at J, with 11 bases between. The CDR3 is 12 residues long. Germline V CDR1 and CDR2: SGHTA, FQGNSA. The chain's CDR3 is CASSPVGGEQFF. In DNA form, the CDR3 reads TGTGCCAGCAGCCCCGTGGGGGGTGAGCAGTTCTTC.

This chain links TRBV7-2 with TRBJ2-3; 14 positions agree with TRBD2. Germline CDR1 and CDR2: SGHTA and FQGNSA. Trimming at V came to 6 bases and at J to 5 bases, leaving 4 bases not matched to a gene. The length of the CDR3 is 15 residues. The CDR3 reads CASRTSGRAVDTQYF. The CDR3 DNA reads as TGTGCCAGCAGGACTAGCGGGAGGGCCGTAGATACGCAGTATTTT.

This clone was seen a few times. CDR3 amino acids: CASGGFPGYTF. In DNA form, the CDR3 reads TGTGCCAGCGGGGGCTTTCCAGGCTACACCTTC. V is TRBV3-1 (or the pseudogene TRBV3-2) and J is TRBJ1-2; perhaps TRBD1 as D (6 bases). V was trimmed by 8 bases and J by 8 bases, leaving 12 bases between them. Germline CDR1 LGHDT, CDR2 YNNKEL (reference sequence). The CDR3 contains 11 residues.

The chain uses TRBV10-3 and TRBJ2-2; 11 bases agree with TRBD1. Trimming at V came to 4 bases and at J to 0 bases, leaving 4 bases not matched to a gene. Germline V gene sequence: CDR1 ENHRY, CDR2 SYGVKD. CDR3 size: 17 residues. CDR3: CAISGGQGVSNTGELFF. The CDR3 region has the DNA TGTGCCATCAGTGGGGGACAGGGGGTATCGAACACCGGGGAGCTGTTTTTT.

This clone was seen a single time. The chain recombines TRBV7-6 with TRBJ1-1, with TRBD1 matching 9 bases. Looked up from germline, CDR1 is SGHVS and CDR2 is FNYEAQ. The CDR3 has 14 amino acids. Trimming took 5 bases from V and 7 from J; bases not matched to a gene: 8. CDR3 sequence: CASSPNRGQGEAFF. The DNA of the CDR3 is TGTGCCAGCAGCCCTAACAGGGGGCAGGGTGAAGCTTTCTTT.

The rearrangement links TRBV5-1 to TRBJ1-6, with D possibly TRBD1 on 6 matching bases. The CDR3 has 17 amino acids. With 4 bases removed from V and 1 base from J, the gap between germline ends came to 15 bases. Looked up from germline, CDR1 is SGHRS and CDR2 is YFSETQ. CDR3 residues: CASSLDGGASYNSPLHF. As DNA, the CDR3 is TGCGCCAGCAGCCTTGATGGGGGCGCTTCCTATAATTCACCCCTCCACTTT.

The CDR3 spells CASSLAGMGGTEAFF. In nucleotides, the CDR3 is TGCGCCAGCAGCTTGGCCGGAATGGGGGGTACTGAAGCTTTCTTT. The chain employs TRBV5-1 and TRBJ1-1, with a tentative D call TRBD1 (5 bases). The V end was cut by 0 bases, the J end by 5 bases, with 14 bases between. From germline, CDR1 is SGHRS and CDR2 YFSETQ. CDR3 length: 15 residues.

V gene TRBV10-1 combines with J gene TRBJ2-7, with TRBD1 matching 10 bases. V lost 8 bases and J lost 4; bases outside the gene matches: 5. The CDR3 loop spans 13 amino acids. Germline CDR1 is WNHNN and CDR2 is SYGVQD (reference sequence). Here the CDR3 reads CASSGQGLYEQYF. DNA for the CDR3: TGCGCCAGCTCGGGACAGGGGCTTTACGAGCAGTACTTC.

V and J are TRBV20-1 and TRBJ1-6; D is unresolved. CDR3 length: 14 amino acids. V dropped 3 bases and J dropped 6 bases, with 12 bases sitting between them. Per germline, CDR1 DFQATT and CDR2 SNEGSKA (reference sequence). CDR3: CSASTGRINSPLHF. For the CDR3, the DNA is TGCAGTGCTAGTACGGGTCGGATTAATTCACCCCTCCACTTT.

This chain uses TRBV9 with TRBJ1-4; 8 bases map to TRBD1. The CDR3 totals 16 residues. Germline V gene lookup returns CDR1 SGDLS and CDR2 YYNGEE. Unmatched junction bases numbered 5, after V lost 0 bases and J lost 4 bases. In DNA form, the CDR3 reads TGTGCCAGCAGCGTAGGGGCCACAGGGGGTAATGAAAAACTGTTTTTT. This codes for CASSVGATGGNEKLFF.